The 25 T cell receptor beta chains in this list originate from one sample, sequenced in a study of T cell repertoires in cytomegalovirus infection. TCRdb fed the reads into MiXCR, producing one record per CDR3 protein. The sample lists under 100,000 distinct CDR3 sequences, less than 4.5% seen once, with under 6% in the top ten. Sequenced material: PBMCs. The receptors shown here come from a human donor in good health (CMV status not recorded). Some clones in this sample may be carry-over from other donors' samples.

This clonotype was recorded at least ten times. The rearrangement links TRBV28 to TRBJ2-2, with D perhaps TRBD1 (6 bases). CDR1 MDHEN and CDR2 SYDVKM come from the germline V gene. The V end lost 3 bases, the J end lost 0 bases, and 11 bases lay between the germline ends. This CDR3 is 16 amino acids long. This chain's CDR3 is CASSFPTGSNTGELFF. As DNA, the CDR3 is TGTGCCAGCAGTTTCCCGACAGGCTCGAACACCGGGGAGCTGTTTTTT.

This clonotype was seen repeatedly, ten times or more. The gene calls are TRBV6-2 or TRBV6-3 and TRBJ2-6; 8 bases line up with TRBD1. CDR1 and CDR2 (germline): MNHEY, SVGEGT. This CDR3 comprises 20 residues. V trimming: 7 bases; J trimming: 0 bases; junction bases outside the gene matches: 17. The CDR3: CASTNVRGAGGHSGANVLTF. The CDR3 region has the DNA TGTGCCAGCACTAACGTCAGGGGTGCAGGGGGCCACTCTGGGGCCAACGTCCTGACTTTC.

This clonotype has a count of ten or more. The chain has TRBV12-3 or TRBV12-4 and TRBJ2-1; TRBD2 matches at 7 bases. The CDR3 loop spans 15 amino acids. V was clipped by 6 bases and J by 3 bases; unmatched bases: 8. CDR3 sequence: CASSRWGGFYNEQFF. The CDR3, as DNA: TGTGCCAGCAGCCGTTGGGGAGGGTTCTACAATGAGCAGTTCTTC.

This clonotype was recorded at least ten times. This rearrangement joins TRBV29-1 to TRBJ1-1, with unresolved D. Trimming removed 7 bases from V and 0 bases from J, with 18 bases in between. In germline, CDR1 is SQVTM, CDR2 ANQGSEA. This CDR3 region has 15 residues. CDR3 bases: TGCAGCGCCGCTCCTGGGTGGGGTATGAACACTGAAGCTTTCTTT. Protein: CSAAPGWGMNTEAFF.

Ten or more counts support this clonotype. The V call is TRBV27, the J call TRBJ1-5, with no clear D. CDR3 length: 14 amino acids. The ends were cut back, 2 bases at V and 1 base at J, with 6 bases in the middle. CDR1 MNHEY and CDR2 SMNVEV come from the germline V gene (reference sequence). In DNA, the CDR3 is TGTGCCAGCAGTTTAGGGTGGAGCAATCAGCCCCAGCATTTT. Protein sequence: CASSLGWSNQPQHF.

Ten or more counts support this clonotype. The chain couples TRBV4-3 to TRBJ1-5; no definite D call. The germline CDR1 and CDR2 sequences are LGHNA and YSLEER. The CDR3 loop spans 15 amino acids. The V and J ends lost 0 bases and 2 bases respectively, with 8 bases between them. CDR3 in DNA: TGCGCCAGCAGCCAAGATCGGGATGGCAATCAGCCCCAGCATTTT. This encodes CASSQDRDGNQPQHF.

This clonotype is categorized as medium-sized. This chain links TRBV7-2 with TRBJ1-1; D may be TRBD1 (5 bases). This CDR3 region has 15 residues. The germline V gene encodes CDR1 SGHTA and CDR2 FQGNSA. Trimming left V 8 bases short and J 3 bases short, with 19 bases between. CDR3 in DNA: TGTGCCAGCGCTAGTCAGGGTAGGTTAGACACTGAAGCTTTCTTT. This translates into CASASQGRLDTEAFF.

This clonotype was seen ten or more times. The genes are TRBV4-3 and TRBJ1-5, with D maybe TRBD1 (5 bases). This CDR3 comprises 15 residues. Looked up from germline, CDR1 is LGHNA and CDR2 is YSLEER. V shed 4 bases and J shed 1 base, with 11 bases lying between them. The CDR3 DNA is TGCGCCAGCAGCCTAGACAGACGGAGCAATCAGCCCCAGCATTTT. This translates into CASSLDRRSNQPQHF.

This clonotype was seen repeatedly, ten times or more. This sequence joins TRBV2 and TRBJ1-3; the match to TRBD1 covers 7 bases. Germline loops: CDR1 SNHLY, CDR2 FYNNEI. With 7 bases clipped from V and 3 bases from J, the junction kept 12 bases outside the gene matches. The CDR3 runs to 16 residues. The CDR3 DNA sequence: TGTGCCAGCACATCAGGGGGGGAAGCGGTTGGAAACACCATATATTTT. This gives the protein CASTSGGEAVGNTIYF. Together with reference TRBV2 and TRBJ1-3, the CDR3 gives the full variable domain: EPEVTQTPSHQVTQMGQEVILRCVPISNHLYFYWYRQILGQKVEFLVSFYNNEISEKSEIFDDQFSVERPDGSNFTLKIRSTKLEDSAMYFCASTSGGEAVGNTIYFGEGSWLTVV.

This clonotype was seen ten or more times. V and J are TRBV10-3 and TRBJ1-4, with 9 bases matching TRBD1. The CDR3 is 15 residues long. V lost 6 bases, J lost 1 base, and 3 bases stayed unmatched. Germline assignment: CDR1 ENHRY and CDR2 SYGVKD. This chain's CDR3 is CAISTGGETNEKLFF. DNA for the CDR3: TGTGCCATCAGCACAGGGGGCGAAACTAATGAAAAACTGTTTTTT.

The sample holds many counts of this clonotype. The chain joins TRBV2 to TRBJ2-1; TRBD2 is a possible D gene (6 bases). Trimming left V 6 bases short and J 4 bases short, with 10 bases between. This CDR3 has 13 residues. Germline assignment: CDR1 SNHLY and CDR2 FYNNEI. The CDR3 DNA reads TGTGCCAGCAGGCCTGGAGGGTACAATGAGCAGTTCTTC. Its translation is CASRPGGYNEQFF.

This clonotype was recorded many times. This chain joins TRBV7-2 and TRBJ2-2; 12 bases map to TRBD1. V lost 7 bases, J lost 4 bases, and 16 bases stayed unmatched. Per germline, CDR1 SGHTA and CDR2 FQGNSA. The CDR3 is 19 amino acids. The CDR3 DNA follows: TGTGCCAGCACCGCCGGGACAGGGGGCGGTTGGAAATCCACCGGGGAGCTGTTTTTT. It yields the protein CASTAGTGGGWKSTGELFF.

Ten or more counts support this clonotype. The V gene is TRBV6-5, the J gene TRBJ1-5; D is uncertain. Deletions cut 6 bases from V and 4 bases from J, with 16 bases between. This CDR3 contains 15 residues. CDR1 and CDR2 (germline): MNHEY, SVGAGI. CDR3: CASSPDSNPNQPQHF. The CDR3 DNA reads as TGTGCCAGCAGCCCTGATTCAAACCCTAATCAGCCCCAGCATTTT.

At least ten counts were recorded for this clonotype. The chain has TRBV7-8 and TRBJ2-7; D call uncertain. V was cut by 5 bases and J by 3 bases, with 17 bases left in between. The CDR3 runs 15 residues. CDR1 is SGHVS, CDR2 FQNEAQ, per germline. The CDR3 DNA reads TGTGCCAGCAGCAAGAGGTCCAAGGAGATCTACGAGCAGTACTTC. Translating it yields CASSKRSKEIYEQYF.

This clonotype showed up many times. The chain has TRBV7-9 and TRBJ1-1, with a weak D call TRBD1 (5 bases). Trimming removed 8 bases at V and 1 base at J, with 14 bases between. Germline CDR1 SEHNR, CDR2 FQNEAQ (reference sequence). The CDR3 length is 14 residues. The CDR3, as DNA: TGTGCCAGCTTCGGGACTTCGCCGAACACTGAAGCTTTCTTT. Protein sequence: CASFGTSPNTEAFF.

This clonotype appeared many times. The rearrangement uses TRBV7-2 and TRBJ1-1; no clear D gene. CDR1 is SGHTA, CDR2 FQGNSA, per germline. This CDR3 is 13 amino acids long. The ends were cut back, 1 base at V and 7 bases at J, with 10 bases in the middle. The CDR3 here is CASSLVPGDEAFF. CDR3 nucleotide sequence: TGTGCCAGCAGCTTAGTACCAGGCGATGAAGCTTTCTTT.

Turning to this clonotype: This clone may be a read error of a much larger clone one base away. The J gene is TRBJ1-1, the V gene TRBV12-3 or TRBV12-4; no definite D call. The CDR3 sequence is 13 residues long. This CDR3 reads CVSSDQVDTEAFF. The CDR3 DNA sequence: TGTGTCAGCAGTGACCAGGTGGACACTGAAGCTTTCTTT.

This clonotype has ten or more counts. This rearrangement joins TRBV7-9 to TRBJ1-1, with 7 nucleotides matching TRBD1. Germline V gene sequence: CDR1 SEHNR, CDR2 FQNEAQ (reference sequence). J lost 1 base, V lost 5 bases, and 7 bases had no gene match. This CDR3 spans 15 amino acids. CDR3 bases: TGTGCCAGCAGCAGGGGGACAGTACCGAACACTGAAGCTTTCTTT. Protein sequence: CASSRGTVPNTEAFF.

This clonotype was detected many times. V gene TRBV6-6 combines with J gene TRBJ1-1; 8 positions match TRBD1. This CDR3 is built from 14 residues. V gave up 5 bases and J gave up 3 bases; unmatched junction bases: 5. Germline values: CDR1 MNHNY, CDR2 SVGAGI (reference sequence). The CDR3 protein is CASSPPTGDTEAFF. For the CDR3, the DNA is TGTGCCAGCAGTCCTCCGACAGGGGACACTGAAGCTTTCTTT.

This clonotype was seen ten or more times. This chain connects TRBV3-1 to TRBJ1-1; maybe TRBD1 (6 bases). The length of the CDR3 is 13 residues. Between the trimmed V and J ends, which lost 1 base and 7 bases, there was a span of 10 bases. Germline-derived CDR1 and CDR2 are LGHDT and YNNKEL (reference sequence). This chain's CDR3 is CASSQGTGFEAFF. Written as DNA, the CDR3 is TGTGCCAGCAGCCAAGGAACAGGGTTTGAAGCTTTCTTT.

This clonotype occurred many times. The chain has TRBV12-3 or TRBV12-4 and TRBJ2-1; 7 bases are a match to TRBD1. The junction had 2 bases not matched to a gene; V was cut back by 5 bases and J by 7 bases. The CDR3 is 12 amino acids. CDR3 region: CASSNRGNEQFF. CDR3 DNA sequence: TGTGCCAGCAGTAACAGGGGTAATGAGCAGTTCTTC.

This clonotype was detected ten times or more. The chain joins TRBV6-2 or TRBV6-3 to TRBJ1-1; D might be TRBD1 (5 bases). CDR1 and CDR2 (germline): MNHEY, SVGEGT. The germline V and J ends were trimmed by 4 bases and 2 bases, with 11 bases remaining between them. The CDR3 loop spans 14 amino acids. DNA for the CDR3: TGTGCCAGCAGTTCCCAGGGACTTAACACTGAAGCTTTCTTT. Amino acids: CASSSQGLNTEAFF.

In this sample, this clonotype turned up many times. The V and J genes are TRBV12-3 or TRBV12-4 and TRBJ1-1; 9 positions agree with TRBD1. Trimming took 3 bases from V and 0 from J; bases not matched to a gene: 2. The CDR3 covers 15 residues. CDR3 protein: CASSLGQGLNTEAFF. The DNA of the CDR3 is TGTGCCAGCAGTTTGGGACAGGGATTGAACACTGAAGCTTTCTTT.

This chain joins TRBV24-1 and TRBJ2-7; perhaps TRBD2 as D (6 bases). V was shortened by 12 bases and J by 2 bases, with 22 bases between the two germline ends. The CDR3 extends over 15 amino acids. CDR1 KGHDR and CDR2 SFDVKD come from the germline V gene. CDR3 in amino acids: CAEEESAGLPYEQYF. The DNA of the CDR3 is TGTGCCGAGGAGGAGAGCGCGGGACTCCCCTACGAGCAGTACTTC.

This clonotype was seen many times. The chain couples TRBV5-4 to TRBJ2-5; 10 nucleotides agree with TRBD1. The CDR3 extends over 16 amino acids. Germline V gene sequence: CDR1 SGHNT, CDR2 YYREEE (reference sequence). V lost 4 bases and J lost 1; bases outside the gene matches: 7. The CDR3 nucleotides read TGTGCCAGCAGCCCCCTCGACAGGGGGCCCCAAGAGACCCAGTACTTC. Translated, it gives CASSPLDRGPQETQYF. Variable domain in full (rest from reference TRBV5-4 and TRBJ2-5): ETGVTQSPTHLIKTRGQQVTLRCSSQSGHNTVSWYQQALGQGPQFIFQYYREEENGRGNFPPRFSGLQFPNYSSELNVNALELDDSALYLCASSPLDRGPQETQYFGPGTRLLVL.